The rows below give T cell receptor beta chains drawn from one sample of a study of cytotoxic CD8 clonotypes in ibrutinib-treated CLL. Measured with immunoSEQ multiplex PCR; TCRdb has only the in-frame clones, and not every one. The sample lists more than 50,000 clones, roughly 59% occurring once. The source was PBMCs, collected after 12 months of ibrutinib treatment. These receptors were collected from a human donor with chronic lymphocytic leukemia. CDR3s leave out the opening cysteine and the closing phenylalanine or tryptophan.

J gene: TRBJ2-6
V gene: TRBV5-6
CDR3 protein: ASSFEGGRGANVLT

J gene: TRBJ1-3
V gene: TRBV14
CDR3 protein: ASSRTTRAGNTIY

J gene: TRBJ2-3
V gene: TRBV6-4
CDR3 protein: ASSYRASGPTSTDTQY

J gene: TRBJ1-2
V gene: TRBV7-8
CDR3 protein: ASSLLQGSGYT

J gene: TRBJ2-5
V gene: TRBV5-1
CDR3 protein: ASSLVGREETQY

J gene: TRBJ2-2
V gene: TRBV29-1
CDR3 protein: SVGSTSANTGELF

J gene: TRBJ1-1
V gene: TRBV7-6
CDR3 protein: ASTMNTEAF

J gene: TRBJ2-1
V gene: TRBV7-9
CDR3 protein: ASSSLFLGSYNEQF

J gene: TRBJ1-1
V gene: TRBV28
CDR3 protein: ASSLSGWGAF

J gene: TRBJ1-2
V gene: TRBV5-6
CDR3 protein: ASSLPGQGTEGYT

J gene: TRBJ2-7
V gene: TRBV10-3
CDR3 protein: AISESGAQDEQY

J gene: TRBJ1-5
V gene: TRBV18
CDR3 protein: ASSTSSSNQPQH

J gene: TRBJ1-2
V gene: TRBV14
CDR3 protein: ASSQGAPAPPTNGYT

J gene: TRBJ1-5
V gene: TRBV28
CDR3 protein: ASSPLGRGDYQPQH

J gene: TRBJ2-3
V gene: TRBV5-4
CDR3 protein: ASSLVSGRGGDTQY

J gene: TRBJ2-7
V gene: TRBV11-2
CDR3 protein: ASSRQQGPAYEQY

J gene: TRBJ1-2
V gene: TRBV7-2
CDR3 protein: ASSTIQGNGYT

J gene: TRBJ2-1
V gene: TRBV6-1
CDR3 protein: ASSAIDRGEQF

J gene: TRBJ2-5
V gene: TRBV5-4
CDR3 protein: ASSLKAGGRETQY

J gene: TRBJ2-7
V gene: TRBV29-1
CDR3 protein: SGAQVQGKDYEQY

J gene: TRBJ2-2
V gene: TRBV7-6
CDR3 protein: ASSLVSPRGPGELF

J gene: TRBJ2-1
V gene: TRBV7-2
CDR3 protein: ASSPWAAGTSVAEQF

J gene: TRBJ2-2
V gene: TRBV28
CDR3 protein: ASFTAGGDTGELF

J gene: TRBJ2-3
V gene: TRBV2
CDR3 protein: ASTRGGTDTQY

J gene: TRBJ1-3
V gene: TRBV4-1
CDR3 protein: ASSQRDLSGNTIY

J gene: TRBJ2-3
V gene: TRBV15
CDR3 protein: ATGQSARSTDTQY

J gene: TRBJ1-1
V gene: TRBV6-1
CDR3 protein: ASGGLGAF

J gene: TRBJ1-4
V gene: TRBV4-1
CDR3 protein: ASSQASATNEKLF

J gene: TRBJ1-3
V gene: TRBV7-6
CDR3 protein: ASSLRFPGNTIY

J gene: TRBJ1-3
V gene: TRBV19
CDR3 protein: ASNRGGAAGNTIY

J gene: TRBJ1-6
V gene: TRBV5-1
CDR3 protein: ASRDTNSPLH

J gene: TRBJ2-7
V gene: TRBV11-1
CDR3 protein: ASSYGQILYEQY

J gene: TRBJ2-3
V gene: TRBV7-2
CDR3 protein: ASSLDAGGVSTDTQY

J gene: TRBJ1-4
V gene: TRBV27
CDR3 protein: ASSLYGAGLGNEKLF

J gene: TRBJ2-7
V gene: TRBV7-2
CDR3 protein: ASSRDGLSEQY

J gene: TRBJ1-2
V gene: TRBV4-1
CDR3 protein: ASSQAWTGDGYT

J gene: TRBJ1-1
V gene: TRBV2
CDR3 protein: ASSETWDAF

J gene: TRBJ2-5
V gene: TRBV2
CDR3 protein: ASNGQEQRKLQETQY

J gene: TRBJ2-6
V gene: TRBV25-1
CDR3 protein: ASSASLTSGANVLT

J gene: TRBJ2-7
V gene: TRBV21-1
CDR3 protein: ASSKARGRASYEQY

J gene: TRBJ1-2
V gene: TRBV28
CDR3 protein: ASSFPPVYPYGYT

J gene: TRBJ2-1
V gene: TRBV7-2
CDR3 protein: ASRTLTSGTQF

J gene: TRBJ2-5
V gene: TRBV2
CDR3 protein: ASIRGRYQETQY

J gene: TRBJ1-4
V gene: TRBV6-1
CDR3 protein: ASSLRKNEKLF

J gene: TRBJ2-5
V gene: TRBV5-5
CDR3 protein: ASSLELAGGLGETQY

J gene: TRBJ1-2
V gene: TRBV6-1
CDR3 protein: AISESKTSITSGYT

J gene: TRBJ2-1
V gene: TRBV28
CDR3 protein: AILDRLSNEQF

J gene: TRBJ1-1
V gene: TRBV18
CDR3 protein: ASSPLGQGNSNTEAF

J gene: TRBJ2-2
V gene: TRBV9
CDR3 protein: ASSVNDRVLAGELF

J gene: TRBJ1-1
V gene: TRBV7-8
CDR3 protein: ASSSSGSVNTEAF

J gene: TRBJ2-3
V gene: TRBV10-2
CDR3 protein: ASSDFLTSGNTDTQY

J gene: TRBJ2-5
V gene: TRBV5-6
CDR3 protein: ASSLFRVSKQETQY

J gene: TRBJ1-2
V gene: TRBV28
CDR3 protein: ASSSVVGIYGYT